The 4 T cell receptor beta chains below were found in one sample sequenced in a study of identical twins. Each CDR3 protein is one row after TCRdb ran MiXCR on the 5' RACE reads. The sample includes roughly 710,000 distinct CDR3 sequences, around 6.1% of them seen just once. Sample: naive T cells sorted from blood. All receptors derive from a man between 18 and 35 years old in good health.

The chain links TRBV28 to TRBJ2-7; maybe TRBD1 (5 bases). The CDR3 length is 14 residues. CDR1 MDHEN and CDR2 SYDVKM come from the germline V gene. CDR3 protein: CASSPGALGWDAHV. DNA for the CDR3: TGTGCCAGCAGTCCTGGGGCCTTAGGATGGGATGCGCACGTC.

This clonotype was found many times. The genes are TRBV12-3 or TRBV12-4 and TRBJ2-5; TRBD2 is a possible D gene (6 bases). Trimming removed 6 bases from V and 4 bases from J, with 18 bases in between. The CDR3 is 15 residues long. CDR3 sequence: CASRAGGPKIETQYF. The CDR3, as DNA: TGTGCCAGCAGGGCAGGAGGGCCCAAGATAGAGACCCAGTACTTC.

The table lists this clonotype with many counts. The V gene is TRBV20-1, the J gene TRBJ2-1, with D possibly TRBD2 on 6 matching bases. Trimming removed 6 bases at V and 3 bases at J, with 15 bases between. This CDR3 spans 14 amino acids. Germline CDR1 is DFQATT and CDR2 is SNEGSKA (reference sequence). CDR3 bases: TGCAGTGCCACTTACGGGGGAAGCTACAATGAGCAGTTCTTC. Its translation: CSATYGGSYNEQFF.

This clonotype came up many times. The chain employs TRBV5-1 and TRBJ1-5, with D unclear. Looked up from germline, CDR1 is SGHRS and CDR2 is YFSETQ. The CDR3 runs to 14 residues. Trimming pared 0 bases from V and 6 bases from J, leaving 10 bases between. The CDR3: CASSLEGVGQPQHF. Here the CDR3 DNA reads TGCGCCAGCAGCTTGGAAGGAGTCGGTCAGCCCCAGCATTTT. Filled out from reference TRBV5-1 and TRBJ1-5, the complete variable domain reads KAGVTQTPRYLIKTRGQQVTLSCSPISGHRSVSWYQQTPGQGLQFLFEYFSETQRNKGNFPGRFSGRQFSNSRSEMNVSTLELGDSALYLCASSLEGVGQPQHFGDGTRLSIL.